This T cell receptor beta chain was recorded in a study of OX40 agonist ivuxolimab in advanced cancers. Study in general: The dose-escalation group included hepatocellular carcinoma, melanoma, renal cell carcinoma and head and neck cancer. Allowance was made for prior anti-PD-1, anti-PD-L1 or anti-CTLA-4 therapy, and roughly 40% had some.

The assay was immunoSEQ multiplex PCR, and TCRdb's table has in-frame clones only and misses some. The sample yields tens of thousands of clones, around 77% seen once. This clone was counted once. Germline assignment: CDR1 SEHNR and CDR2 FQNEAQ (reference sequence). This CDR3 contains 17 residues. V and J are TRBV7-9 and TRBJ2-5, with 10 bases that match TRBD1. The last part of the DNA fits TRBJ2-7 better; the J call may be wrong. The source of this sequence is an adult with an advanced solid tumor such as melanoma, head and neck, liver or kidney cancer. The sample in question was CD4+ or CD8+ T cells sorted from blood, obtained in a trial of the OX40 agonist ivuxolimab. CDR3 in amino acids: CASSLYMGDRGRHEQYF. CDR3 bases: TGTGCCAGCAGCTTATACATGGGCGACAGGGGGCGCCACGAGCAGTACTTC.